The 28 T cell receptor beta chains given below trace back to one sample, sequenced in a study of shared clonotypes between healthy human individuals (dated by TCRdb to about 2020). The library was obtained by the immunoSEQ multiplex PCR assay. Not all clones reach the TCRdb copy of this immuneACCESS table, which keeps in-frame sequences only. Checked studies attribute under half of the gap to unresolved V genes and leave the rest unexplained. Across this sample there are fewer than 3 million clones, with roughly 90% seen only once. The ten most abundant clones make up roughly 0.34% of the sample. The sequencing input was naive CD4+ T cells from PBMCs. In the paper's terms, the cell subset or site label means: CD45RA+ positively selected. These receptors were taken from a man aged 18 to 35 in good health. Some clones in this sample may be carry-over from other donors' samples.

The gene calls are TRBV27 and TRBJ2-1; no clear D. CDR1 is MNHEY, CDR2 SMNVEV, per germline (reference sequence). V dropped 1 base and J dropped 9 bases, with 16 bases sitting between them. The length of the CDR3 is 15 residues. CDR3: CASSLYLLRRGEQFF. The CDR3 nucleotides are TGTGCCAGCAGTTTATACCTACTTCGTCGTGGTGAGCAGTTCTTC.

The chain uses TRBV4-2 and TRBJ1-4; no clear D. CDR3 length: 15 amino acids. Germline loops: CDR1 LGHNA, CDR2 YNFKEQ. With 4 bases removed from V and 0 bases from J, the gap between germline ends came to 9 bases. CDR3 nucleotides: TGTGCCAGCAGCCCCCTTAGTGCAACTAATGAAAAACTGTTTTTT. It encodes CASSPLSATNEKLFF.

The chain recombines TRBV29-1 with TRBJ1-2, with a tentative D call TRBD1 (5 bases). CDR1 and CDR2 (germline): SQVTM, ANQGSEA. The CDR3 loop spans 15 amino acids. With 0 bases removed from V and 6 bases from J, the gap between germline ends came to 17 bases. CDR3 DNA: TGCAGCGTTGAAGATCTCATCAGGGTCGCCGATGGCTACACCTTC. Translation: CSVEDLIRVADGYTF.

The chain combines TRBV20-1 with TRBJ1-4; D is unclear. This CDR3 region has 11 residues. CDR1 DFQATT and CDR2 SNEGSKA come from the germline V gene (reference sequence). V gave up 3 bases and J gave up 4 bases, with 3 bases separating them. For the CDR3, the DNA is TGCAGTGCTAGTGTTAATGAAAAACTGTTTTTT. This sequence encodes CSASVNEKLFF.

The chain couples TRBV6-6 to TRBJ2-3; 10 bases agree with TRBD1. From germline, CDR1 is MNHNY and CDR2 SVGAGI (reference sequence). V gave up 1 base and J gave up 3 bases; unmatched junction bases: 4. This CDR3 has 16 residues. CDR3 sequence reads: CASSYYDRGRTDTQYF. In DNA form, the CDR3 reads TGTGCCAGCAGTTACTATGACAGGGGGCGGACAGATACGCAGTATTTT.

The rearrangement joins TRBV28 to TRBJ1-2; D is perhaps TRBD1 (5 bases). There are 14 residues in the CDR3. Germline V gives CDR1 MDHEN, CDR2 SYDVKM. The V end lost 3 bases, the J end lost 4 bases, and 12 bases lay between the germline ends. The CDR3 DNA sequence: TGTGCCAGCAGTTTGGGGGACCTTGGCTATGGCTACACCTTC. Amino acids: CASSLGDLGYGYTF.

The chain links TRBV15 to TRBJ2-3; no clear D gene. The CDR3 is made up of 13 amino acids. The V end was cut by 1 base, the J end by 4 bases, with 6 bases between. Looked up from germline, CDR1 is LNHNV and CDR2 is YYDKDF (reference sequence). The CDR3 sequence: CATSRGWADTQYF. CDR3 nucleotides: TGTGCCACCAGCAGAGGCTGGGCAGATACGCAGTATTTT.

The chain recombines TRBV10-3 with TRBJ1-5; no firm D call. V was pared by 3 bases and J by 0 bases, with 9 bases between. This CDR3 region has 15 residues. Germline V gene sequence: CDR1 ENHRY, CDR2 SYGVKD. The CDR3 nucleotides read TGTGCCATCAGTGAACAGAAGTATAGCAATCAGCCCCAGCATTTT. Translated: CAISEQKYSNQPQHF.

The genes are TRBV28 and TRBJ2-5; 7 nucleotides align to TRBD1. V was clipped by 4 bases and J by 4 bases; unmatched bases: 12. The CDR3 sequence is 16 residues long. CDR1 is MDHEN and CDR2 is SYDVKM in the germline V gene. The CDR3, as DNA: TGTGCCAGCAGTTCTGGGGACACGACAGGGCTAGAGACCCAGTACTTC. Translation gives CASSSGDTTGLETQYF.

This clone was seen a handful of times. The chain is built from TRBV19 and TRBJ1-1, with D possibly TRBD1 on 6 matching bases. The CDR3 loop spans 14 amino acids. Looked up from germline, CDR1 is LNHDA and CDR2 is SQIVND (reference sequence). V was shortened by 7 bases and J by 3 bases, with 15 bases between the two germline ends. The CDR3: CASIHKGGYTEAFF. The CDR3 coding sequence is TGTGCCAGTATTCATAAGGGGGGATACACTGAAGCTTTCTTT. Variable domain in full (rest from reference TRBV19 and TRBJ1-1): DGGITQSPKYLFRKEGQNVTLSCEQNLNHDAMYWYRQDPGQGLRLIYYSQIVNDFQKGDIAEGYSVSREKKESFPLTVTSAQKNPTAFYLCASIHKGGYTEAFFGQGTRLTVV.

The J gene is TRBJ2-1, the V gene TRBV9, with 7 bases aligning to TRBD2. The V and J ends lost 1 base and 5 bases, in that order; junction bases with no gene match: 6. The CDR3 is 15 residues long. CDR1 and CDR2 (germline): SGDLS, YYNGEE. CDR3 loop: CASSVIGSGNNEQFF. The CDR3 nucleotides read TGTGCCAGCAGCGTAATAGGAAGCGGGAACAATGAGCAGTTCTTC.

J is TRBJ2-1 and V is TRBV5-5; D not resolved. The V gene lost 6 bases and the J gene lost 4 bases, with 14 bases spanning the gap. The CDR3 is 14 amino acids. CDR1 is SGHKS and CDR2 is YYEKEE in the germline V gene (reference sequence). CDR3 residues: CASTHTNPYNEQFF. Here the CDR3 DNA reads TGTGCCAGCACCCACACCAATCCTTACAATGAGCAGTTCTTC.

The chain's CDR3 is CASRRRQVRYEQYF. CDR3 bases: TGTGCCAGCAGACGCCGACAGGTTCGGTACGAGCAGTACTTC. The chain carries TRBV28 and TRBJ2-7, with D perhaps TRBD1 (6 bases). This CDR3 contains 14 residues. Germline V gives CDR1 MDHEN, CDR2 SYDVKM. V was shortened by 6 bases and J by 4 bases, with 16 bases between the two germline ends.

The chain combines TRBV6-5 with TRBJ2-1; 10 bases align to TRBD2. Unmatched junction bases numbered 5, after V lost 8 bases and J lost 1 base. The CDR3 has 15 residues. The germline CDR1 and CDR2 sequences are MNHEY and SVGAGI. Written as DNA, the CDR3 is TGTGCCAGCGCCTTAGCGGGAGGATCCTACAATGAGCAGTTCTTC. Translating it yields CASALAGGSYNEQFF.

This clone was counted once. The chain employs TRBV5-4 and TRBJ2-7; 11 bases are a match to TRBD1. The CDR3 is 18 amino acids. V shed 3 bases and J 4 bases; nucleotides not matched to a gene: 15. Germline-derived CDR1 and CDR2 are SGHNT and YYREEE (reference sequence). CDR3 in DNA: TGTGCCAGCAGCTCCGGGAAGGACAGGGGGCTCGCTAGGTACGAGCAGTACTTC. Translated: CASSSGKDRGLARYEQYF.

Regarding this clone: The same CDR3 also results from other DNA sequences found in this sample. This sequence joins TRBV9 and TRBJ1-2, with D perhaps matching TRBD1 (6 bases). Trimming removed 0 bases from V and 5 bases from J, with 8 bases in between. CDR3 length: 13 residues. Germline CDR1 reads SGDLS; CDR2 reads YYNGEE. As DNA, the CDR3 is TGTGCCAGCAGCGTAGAAGGGGGGTATGGCTACACCTTC. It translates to CASSVEGGYGYTF.

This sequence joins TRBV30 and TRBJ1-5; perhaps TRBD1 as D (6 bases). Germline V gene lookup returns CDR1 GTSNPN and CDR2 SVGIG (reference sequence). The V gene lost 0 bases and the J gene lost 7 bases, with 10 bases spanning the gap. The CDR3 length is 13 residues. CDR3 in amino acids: CAWSVRGEQPQHF. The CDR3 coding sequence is TGTGCCTGGAGTGTAAGGGGGGAACAGCCCCAGCATTTT.

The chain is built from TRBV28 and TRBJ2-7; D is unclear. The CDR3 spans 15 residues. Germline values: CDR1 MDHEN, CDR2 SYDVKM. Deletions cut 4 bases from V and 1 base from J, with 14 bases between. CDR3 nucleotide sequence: TGTGCCAGCAGTTCGGCCTCCACAACGTCCTACGAGCAGTACTTC. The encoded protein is CASSSASTTSYEQYF.

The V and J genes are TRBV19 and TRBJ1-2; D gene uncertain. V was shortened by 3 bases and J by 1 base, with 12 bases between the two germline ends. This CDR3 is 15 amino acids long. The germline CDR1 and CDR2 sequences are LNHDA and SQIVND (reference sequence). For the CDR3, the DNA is TGTGCCAGTAGTATTTCCGGCAGCCATAACTATGGCTACACCTTC. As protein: CASSISGSHNYGYTF.

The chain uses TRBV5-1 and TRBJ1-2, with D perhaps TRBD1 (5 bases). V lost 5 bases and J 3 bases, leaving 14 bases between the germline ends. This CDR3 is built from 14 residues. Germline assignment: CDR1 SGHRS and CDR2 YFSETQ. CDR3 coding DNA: TGCGCCAGCAGAGTCGGGGCTGGGGACTATGGCTACACCTTC. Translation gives CASRVGAGDYGYTF.

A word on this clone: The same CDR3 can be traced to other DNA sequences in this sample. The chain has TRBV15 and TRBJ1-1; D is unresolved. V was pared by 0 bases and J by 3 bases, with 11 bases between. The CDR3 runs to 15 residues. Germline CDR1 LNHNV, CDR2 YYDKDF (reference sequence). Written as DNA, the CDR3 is TGTGCCACCAGCAGAGAATCGAGAGGTTACACTGAAGCTTTCTTT. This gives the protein CATSRESRGYTEAFF.

CDR3 bases: TGTGCCAGCAGTATATATACCTACGAGCAGTACTTC. It yields the protein CASSIYTYEQYF. The chain employs TRBV28 and TRBJ2-7; no reliable D call. This CDR3 has 12 residues. Germline loops: CDR1 MDHEN, CDR2 SYDVKM. V was pared by 5 bases and J by 2 bases, with 7 bases between.

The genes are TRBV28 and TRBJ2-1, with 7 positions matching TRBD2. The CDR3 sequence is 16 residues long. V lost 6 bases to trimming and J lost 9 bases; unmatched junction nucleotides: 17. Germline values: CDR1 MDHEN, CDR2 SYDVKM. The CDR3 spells CASRLPGLPSSGEQFF. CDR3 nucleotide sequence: TGTGCCAGCAGACTCCCGGGACTACCCTCCTCGGGTGAGCAGTTCTTC.

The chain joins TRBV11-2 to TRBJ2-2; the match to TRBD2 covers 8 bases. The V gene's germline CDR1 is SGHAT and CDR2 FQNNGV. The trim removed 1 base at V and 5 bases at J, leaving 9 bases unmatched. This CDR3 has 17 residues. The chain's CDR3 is CASSLAVGRAGTGELFF. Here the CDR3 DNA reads TGTGCCAGCAGCTTAGCAGTCGGGAGGGCTGGTACCGGGGAGCTGTTTTTT.

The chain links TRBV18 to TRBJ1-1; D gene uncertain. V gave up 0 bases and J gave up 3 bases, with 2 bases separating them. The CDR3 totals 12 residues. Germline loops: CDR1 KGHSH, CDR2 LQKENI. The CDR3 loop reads CASSPPDTEAFF. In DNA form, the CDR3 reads TGTGCCAGCTCACCACCGGACACTGAAGCTTTCTTT.

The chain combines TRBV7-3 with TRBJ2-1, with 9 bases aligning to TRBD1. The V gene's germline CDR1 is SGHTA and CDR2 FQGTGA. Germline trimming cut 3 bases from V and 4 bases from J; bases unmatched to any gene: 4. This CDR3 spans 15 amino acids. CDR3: CASSFGQGFYNEQFF. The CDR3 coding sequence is TGTGCCAGCAGCTTCGGACAGGGGTTTTACAATGAGCAGTTCTTC.

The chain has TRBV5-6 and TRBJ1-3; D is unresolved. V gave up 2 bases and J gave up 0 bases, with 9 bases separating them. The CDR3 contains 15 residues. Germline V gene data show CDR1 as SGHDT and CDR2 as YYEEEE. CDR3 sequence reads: CASSFYLVSGNTIYF. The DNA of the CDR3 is TGTGCCAGCAGCTTTTACCTGGTCTCTGGAAACACCATATATTTT.

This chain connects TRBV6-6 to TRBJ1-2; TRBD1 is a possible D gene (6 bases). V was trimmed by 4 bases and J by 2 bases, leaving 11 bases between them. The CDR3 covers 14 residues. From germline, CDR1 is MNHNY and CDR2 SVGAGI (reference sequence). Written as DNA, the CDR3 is TGTGCCAGCAGTTTTAAGGGGGAGAACTATGGCTACACCTTC. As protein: CASSFKGENYGYTF.